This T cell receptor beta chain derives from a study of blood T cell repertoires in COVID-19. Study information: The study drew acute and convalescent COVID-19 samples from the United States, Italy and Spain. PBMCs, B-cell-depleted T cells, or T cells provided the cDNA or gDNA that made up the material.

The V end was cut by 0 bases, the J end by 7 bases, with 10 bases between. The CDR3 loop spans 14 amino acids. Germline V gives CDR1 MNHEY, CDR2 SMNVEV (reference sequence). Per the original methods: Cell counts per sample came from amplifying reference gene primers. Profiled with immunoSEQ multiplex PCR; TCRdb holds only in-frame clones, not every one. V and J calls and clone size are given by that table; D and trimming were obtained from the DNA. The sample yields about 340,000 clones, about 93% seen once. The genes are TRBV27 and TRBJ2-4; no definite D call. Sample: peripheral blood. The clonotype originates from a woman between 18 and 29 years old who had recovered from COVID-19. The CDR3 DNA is TGTGCCAGCAGTTTATCGTCGGCGGCTAACATTCAGTACTTC. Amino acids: CASSLSSAANIQYF.